This T cell receptor (beta chain) was sequenced during a study of control samples from healthy donors and cancer patients. The method was immunoSEQ multiplex PCR; TCRdb's version includes in-frame clones alone and lacks a portion of them. This sample has just over 150,000 clones, with 70% to 90% found just once. Germline CDR1 and CDR2: SGDLS and YYNGEE. Trimming cost V 0 bases and J 2 bases, with 13 bases left between them. This CDR3 has 16 residues. The sample taken for sequencing was blood. The chain has TRBV9 and TRBJ2-3, with D tentatively TRBD2 (6 bases). The sequence was collected from a man aged 25-40 years in good health. The CDR3: CASSVVGSGHTDTQYF. CDR3 bases: TGTGCCAGCAGCGTAGTCGGTAGCGGACACACAGATACGCAGTATTTT.